This TCR beta chain was documented in a study of blood T cell repertoires in COVID-19. At the level of the study: COVID-19 samples from acute and convalescent phases originated in the United States, Italy and Spain. T cells, B-cell-depleted T cells, or PBMCs supplied cDNA or gDNA.

V was trimmed by 6 bases and J by 6 bases, leaving 14 bases between them. The germline V gene has CDR1 MDHEN and CDR2 SYDVKM. This CDR3 comprises 13 residues. In the source study's methods: Amplified reference gene primers provided the basis for estimating nucleated cell counts. This table comes from immunoSEQ multiplex PCR, and its TCRdb copy is limited to in-frame clones, with some not included. That table furnishes V, J and clone size, whereas the DNA furnished D and trimming. The sample consists of some 110,000 clones, around 86% of them appearing once. J is TRBJ1-2 and V is TRBV28; TRBD1 might be the D (5 bases). This receptor was identified in a man aged 65-85 years with acute or convalescent COVID-19. The sequenced sample was peripheral blood. CDR3 sequence reads: CASRGRDRDGYTF. The CDR3 DNA sequence: TGTGCCAGCAGGGGGAGGGACCGAGATGGCTACACCTTC.